These 17 T cell receptor beta chains were all obtained from the same sample, sequenced in a study of blood T cells in healthy people across ages. A second PCR, run for about 7 to 11 cycles, used a sample-barcoded 5' primer plus a J-beta primer mix. MiXCR, applied by TCRdb to the 5' RACE reads, yields one record per CDR3 protein. Found here are about 1.5 million distinct CDR3 sequences, 35% to 45% of them singletons; the top ten hold less than 5%. Source material: blood. These receptors were obtained from a woman aged 18-29 years in good health.

This clonotype was seen ten or more times. One end of the junction does not line up with germline, which may come from a read error. The chain is built from TRBV5-1 and TRBJ2-7, with 7 bases that match TRBD2. The length of the CDR3 is 13 residues. Per the germline V gene, CDR1 is SGHRS and CDR2 is YFSETQ. The CDR3 DNA sequence: TGTGCCAGCAGCCGGGGACTATCCTACGAGCAGTACTTC. The encoded protein is CASSRGLSYEQYF.

This sequence joins TRBV4-3 and TRBJ2-2; D not resolved. V lost 0 bases and J lost 3, with 11 bases in between. This CDR3 is 16 amino acids long. Germline V gene sequence: CDR1 LGHNA, CDR2 YSLEER. The CDR3 region is CASSQEGLLDTGELFF. The CDR3 nucleotides read TGCGCCAGCAGCCAAGAGGGATTACTTGACACCGGGGAGCTGTTTTTT.

This sequence joins TRBV28 and TRBJ2-1; 11 nucleotides align to TRBD2. V was pared by 5 bases and J by 4 bases, with 7 bases of the junction left unmatched. The CDR3 covers 16 residues. Germline assignment: CDR1 MDHEN and CDR2 SYDVKM. CDR3 nucleotide sequence: TGTGCCAGCAGTCCGGGGACTAGCGGCCGTTACAATGAGCAGTTCTTC. Amino acid sequence: CASSPGTSGRYNEQFF.

This chain joins TRBV11-3 and TRBJ2-5; 11 bases are shared with TRBD2. The junction had 16 bases not matched to a gene; V was cut back by 5 bases and J by 11 bases. Looked up from germline, CDR1 is SGHNT and CDR2 is YENEEA. The CDR3 is 16 residues long. As DNA, the CDR3 is TGTGCCAGCAGCCTTTTAGCGGGAGGGCAATACAATGAGCAGTACTTC. Its protein is CASSLLAGGQYNEQYF.

The chain uses TRBV12-3 or TRBV12-4 and TRBJ2-5; TRBD2 might be the D (5 bases). Trimming stripped 3 bases from V and 5 bases from J, with 13 bases between. The CDR3 consists of 14 residues. CDR3 bases: TGTGCCAGCAGTTTTGCGGGCGTCGCGGAGACCCAGTACTTC. Translation: CASSFAGVAETQYF.

This chain uses TRBV5-1 with TRBJ2-1, with 8 bases matching TRBD2. V lost 3 bases and J lost 8; bases outside the gene matches: 10. The CDR3 has 15 amino acids. Germline CDR1 SGHRS, CDR2 YFSETQ. CDR3 DNA: TGCGCCAGCAGCTCGGCACGGGAGGGACGCCATGAGCAGTTCTTC. Translating it yields CASSSAREGRHEQFF.

V gene TRBV14 combines with J gene TRBJ2-1; D could derive from TRBD1 or TRBD2 (5 bases each). The CDR3 is 14 residues long. Germline V gene lookup returns CDR1 SGHDN and CDR2 FVKESK. The V end was cut by 3 bases, the J end by 6 bases, with 12 bases between. CDR3 sequence (DNA): TGTGCCAGCAGCCAGAGGGACCAGGGCAATGAGCAGTTCTTC. The encoded protein is CASSQRDQGNEQFF.

This clonotype was counted a few times. The chain couples TRBV20-1 to TRBJ2-3, with D uncertain. There are 13 residues in the CDR3. Germline V gene data show CDR1 as DFQATT and CDR2 as SNEGSKA (reference sequence). Trimming took 6 bases from V and 4 from J, leaving 14 bases between them. CDR3 loop: CSARPRMADTQYF. The CDR3 region has the DNA TGCAGTGCCAGACCCAGGATGGCAGATACGCAGTATTTT.

The chain is built from TRBV4-3 and TRBJ2-7; 10 bases align to TRBD1. With 0 bases clipped from V and 6 bases from J, the junction kept 8 bases outside the gene matches. CDR1 is LGHNA, CDR2 YSLEER, per germline. The CDR3 sequence is 16 residues long. The CDR3 DNA sequence: TGCGCCAGCAGCCAAGATGATGGGACAGGGGCGCCCGAGCAGTACTTC. This gives the protein CASSQDDGTGAPEQYF.

With respect to this clonotype: It may be a read error: a sequence one base away is much more abundant. This sequence joins TRBV12-3 or TRBV12-4 and TRBJ2-3; perhaps TRBD1 as D (6 bases). The V end lost 5 bases, the J end lost 2 bases, and 11 bases lay between the germline ends. The CDR3 spans 14 residues. The CDR3 protein is CASSVWGHTDTQYF. The CDR3, as DNA: TGTGCCAGCAGTGTATGGGGGCACACAGATACGCAGTATTTT.

The DNA for the CDR3 is TGTGCCAGCAGTTCCCGGACTAGTTCTTACGAGCAGTACTTC. It yields the protein CASSSRTSSYEQYF. The rearrangement joins TRBV27 to TRBJ2-7, with 7 bases aligning to TRBD2. After removal of 4 bases from V and 4 bases from J, the junction contained 7 bases not matched to a gene. The length of the CDR3 is 14 residues. Germline V lookup: CDR1 MNHEY, CDR2 SMNVEV (reference sequence).

The V call is TRBV11-2, the J call TRBJ2-3; D might be TRBD1 (6 bases). This CDR3 is 16 amino acids long. Germline CDR1 SGHAT, CDR2 FQNNGV. With 2 bases removed from V and 0 bases from J, the gap between germline ends came to 12 bases. CDR3 sequence: CASSLPSGQSTDTQYF. The CDR3 bases are TGTGCCAGCAGCTTACCCTCGGGACAAAGCACAGATACGCAGTATTTT.

This clonotype has a handful of counts. The rearrangement joins TRBV29-1 to TRBJ2-1; 10 nucleotides line up with TRBD2. The germline V gene has CDR1 SQVTM and CDR2 ANQGSEA. After removal of 7 bases from V and 5 bases from J, the junction contained 14 bases not matched to a gene. The CDR3 has 16 residues. DNA of the CDR3: TGCAGCGCCAACCGATTTCACCTAGCGGGGGACAATGAGCAGTTCTTC. As protein: CSANRFHLAGDNEQFF.

V usage is TRBV5-1 and J usage is TRBJ2-7; D not certain. This CDR3 has 15 amino acids. Germline-derived CDR1 and CDR2 are SGHRS and YFSETQ. V dropped 0 bases and J dropped 1 base, with 11 bases sitting between them. CDR3 loop: CASSLASEPSYEQYF. Written as DNA, the CDR3 is TGCGCCAGCAGCTTGGCCAGTGAGCCGTCCTACGAGCAGTACTTC.

This clonotype was counted a few times. The chain employs TRBV4-3 and TRBJ2-7; 11 nucleotides line up with TRBD2. The CDR3 has 15 amino acids. J lost 3 bases, V lost 2 bases, and 3 bases had no gene match. CDR1 is LGHNA and CDR2 is YSLEER in the germline V gene. The CDR3 sequence is CASSQLTSGDYEQYF. The CDR3 DNA is TGCGCCAGCAGCCAATTGACTAGCGGGGACTACGAGCAGTACTTC.

Here the CDR3 reads CASSPPTREGLNNEQFF. The CDR3 region has the DNA TGTGCCAGCTCACCACCGACGCGGGAGGGCCTGAACAATGAGCAGTTCTTC. The chain carries TRBV18 and TRBJ2-1; 9 bases line up with TRBD2. After removal of 0 bases from V and 5 bases from J, the junction contained 8 bases not matched to a gene. CDR1 KGHSH and CDR2 LQKENI come from the germline V gene. The CDR3 loop spans 17 amino acids.

J is TRBJ1-5 and V is TRBV6-2 or TRBV6-3; D is unresolved. V lost 5 bases and J 0 bases, leaving 14 bases between the germline ends. Germline V gene sequence: CDR1 MNHEY, CDR2 SVGEGT. The CDR3 loop spans 16 amino acids. CDR3 sequence reads: CASSQIRRSSNQPQHF. The DNA for the CDR3 is TGTGCCAGCAGTCAAATCAGGAGAAGTAGCAATCAGCCCCAGCATTTT.